The next 29 T cell receptor beta chains were all read from a single sample in a study of technical replicates of blood from four donors. TCRdb keeps only in-frame clones here, not all; method: immunoSEQ multiplex PCR. Of 79,000 or so clones in the sample, roughly 91% were seen once. Sequences were obtained from T cells isolated from PBMCs. The receptor set was obtained from a human donor in good health.

The CDR3 sequence: CASSVSAGGPRTGELFF. CDR3 sequence (DNA): TGTGCCAGCAGCGTATCAGCGGGGGGGCCACGCACCGGGGAGCTGTTTTTT. This chain links TRBV9 with TRBJ2-2, with 10 bases that match TRBD2. Germline CDR1 SGDLS, CDR2 YYNGEE. The CDR3 runs to 17 residues. The J segment lost 4 bases and the V segment lost 1 base, leaving 7 bases of the junction unmatched.

This sequence joins TRBV5-4 and TRBJ1-2; maybe TRBD1 (6 bases). The CDR3 has 16 residues. Between the trimmed V and J ends, which lost 4 bases and 1 base, there was a span of 17 bases. Germline V lookup: CDR1 SGHNT, CDR2 YYREEE (reference sequence). The CDR3 region has the DNA TGTGCCAGCAGCCCACCTCAGGGGTTGGGTAACTATGGCTACACCTTC. Protein: CASSPPQGLGNYGYTF.

V is TRBV7-9 and J is TRBJ2-1; 9 bases map to TRBD2. V gave up 5 bases and J gave up 7 bases; unmatched junction bases: 18. In germline, CDR1 is SEHNR, CDR2 FQNEAQ (reference sequence). The CDR3 is made up of 18 amino acids. In DNA form, the CDR3 reads TGTGCCAGCAGCCCCACCCTGTTCGGAGCGGGAGGAGGAAATGAGCAGTTCTTC. Amino acids: CASSPTLFGAGGGNEQFF.

The CDR3 bases are TGTGCCATCAGTGAGTCGCTAAGGGACAGGGGCTACGAGCAGTACTTC. Its protein product is CAISESLRDRGYEQYF. J is TRBJ2-7 and V is TRBV10-3; 10 bases map to TRBD1. The germline V gene encodes CDR1 ENHRY and CDR2 SYGVKD. The CDR3 runs to 16 residues. Losses at the gene ends were 0 bases for V and 3 bases for J; bases not matched to a gene: 5.

This clone was counted a single time. The chain links TRBV19 to TRBJ1-1; D remains ambiguous. The CDR3 spans 14 residues. In germline, CDR1 is LNHDA, CDR2 SQIVND (reference sequence). Trimming removed 6 bases from V and 4 bases from J, with 15 bases in between. The chain's CDR3 is CASSPENGGTEAFF. The CDR3 DNA reads as TGTGCCAGTAGCCCGGAAAATGGCGGCACTGAAGCTTTCTTT.

This chain links TRBV2 with TRBJ1-1, with D perhaps matching TRBD1 (5 bases). CDR3 length: 13 residues. Germline CDR1 reads SNHLY; CDR2 reads FYNNEI. V lost 7 bases and J 7 bases, leaving 16 bases between the germline ends. CDR3 protein: CASTIREGSEAFF. Written as DNA, the CDR3 is TGTGCCAGCACCATCAGGGAGGGAAGTGAAGCTTTCTTT.

The CDR3 DNA is TGTGCCAGCAGTGGGTCCGGTTTTGCTGAAGCTTTCTTT. Translating it yields CASSGSGFAEAFF. This rearrangement joins TRBV6-1 to TRBJ1-1; D is unclear. The CDR3 sequence is 13 residues long. V was clipped by 4 bases and J by 6 bases, with 12 bases between them. The germline gives CDR1 MNHNS, CDR2 SASEGT.

J is TRBJ2-5 and V is TRBV10-3, with TRBD2 matching over 8 bases. The CDR3 contains 13 residues. Germline-derived CDR1 and CDR2 are ENHRY and SYGVKD. V lost 2 bases to trimming and J lost 5 bases; unmatched junction nucleotides: 1. The CDR3 coding sequence is TGTGCCATCAGTGAGCGGGAGGGGGAGACCCAGTACTTC. Its protein product is CAISEREGETQYF.

V is TRBV28 and J is TRBJ1-2; D is possibly TRBD1 (6 bases). Germline CDR1 is MDHEN and CDR2 is SYDVKM. The CDR3 is 13 amino acids. V was clipped by 5 bases and J by 4 bases, with 11 bases between them. The CDR3 nucleotides read TGTGCCAGCAGTCCTACAGGGACCTATGGCTACACCTTC. Translation: CASSPTGTYGYTF.

The V and J genes are TRBV4-1 and TRBJ2-7; the D gene is possibly TRBD1 (6 bases). Trimming removed 0 bases at V and 0 bases at J, with 21 bases between. This CDR3 is built from 19 residues. The germline V gene encodes CDR1 MGHRA and CDR2 YSYEKL. DNA for the CDR3: TGCGCCAGCAGCCAAGATTACGAGGTCAGGGGCACTGGCTCCTACGAGCAGTACTTC. Translation gives CASSQDYEVRGTGSYEQYF.

This clone was seen only once. This chain connects TRBV4-2 to TRBJ2-6; D is perhaps TRBD2 (5 bases). The CDR3 has 20 residues. Germline assignment: CDR1 LGHNA and CDR2 YNFKEQ. V shed 0 bases and J shed 0 bases, with 18 bases lying between them. CDR3: CASSQEIITRGFSGANVLTF. As DNA, the CDR3 is TGTGCCAGCAGCCAAGAGATCATCACTCGAGGGTTCTCTGGGGCCAACGTCCTGACTTTC.

The rearrangement links TRBV4-1 to TRBJ2-7, with a weak D call TRBD2 (6 bases). CDR3 length: 16 amino acids. V gave up 5 bases and J gave up 6 bases, with 23 bases separating them. Germline CDR1 is MGHRA and CDR2 is YSYEKL. The DNA of the CDR3 is TGCGCCAGCAGCTCCCTGGGGCGGGGTAAGCATGGCGAGCAGTACTTC. It is translated as CASSSLGRGKHGEQYF.

This chain joins TRBV5-8 and TRBJ1-5, with TRBD1 as a possible D gene (5 bases). Germline lookup yields CDR1 SGHTS and CDR2 YDEGEE. This CDR3 has 16 residues. V lost 5 bases, J lost 0 bases, and 15 bases lay in between. Here the CDR3 reads CASRQGYRGSNQPQHF. CDR3 in DNA: TGTGCCAGCAGGCAGGGCTATAGGGGTAGCAATCAGCCCCAGCATTTT.

The chain has TRBV29-1 and TRBJ2-6, with D unresolved. The ends were cut back, 6 bases at V and 0 bases at J, with 9 bases in the middle. The germline gives CDR1 SQVTM, CDR2 ANQGSEA. This CDR3 comprises 14 residues. The CDR3 region is CSVLGFSGANVLTF. DNA for the CDR3: TGCAGCGTACTGGGCTTCTCTGGGGCCAACGTCCTGACTTTC.

The chain uses TRBV4-1 and TRBJ2-3; 9 nucleotides match TRBD2. After removal of 2 bases from V and 6 bases from J, the junction contained 12 bases not matched to a gene. The CDR3 spans 17 residues. Germline-derived CDR1 and CDR2 are MGHRA and YSYEKL. This CDR3 reads CASSQNPLRGGPDTQYF. As DNA, the CDR3 is TGCGCCAGCAGCCAAAACCCTTTGCGGGGGGGCCCTGATACGCAGTATTTT.

J is TRBJ1-5 and V is TRBV4-1; TRBD1 is a possible D gene (5 bases). The CDR3 loop spans 17 amino acids. Germline V gene sequence: CDR1 MGHRA, CDR2 YSYEKL. V was shortened by 0 bases and J by 2 bases, with 14 bases between the two germline ends. CDR3 nucleotide sequence: TGCGCCAGCAGCCAAGATCCGCCGACAGTAGGCAATCAGCCCCAGCATTTT. This codes for CASSQDPPTVGNQPQHF.

This chain uses TRBV4-1 with TRBJ2-5, with 7 nucleotides matching TRBD2. CDR3 length: 15 amino acids. The V segment lost 2 bases and the J segment 4 bases; nucleotides outside the gene matches: 7. Germline CDR1 and CDR2: MGHRA and YSYEKL. In DNA form, the CDR3 reads TGCGCCAGCAGCCAACTCCAGCGGGAACTAGAGACCCAGTACTTC. The encoded protein is CASSQLQRELETQYF.

The chain joins TRBV6-5 to TRBJ2-7; 13 bases fit TRBD2. After removal of 4 bases from V and 6 bases from J, the junction contained 3 bases not matched to a gene. CDR3 length equals 14 residues. Germline V gene data show CDR1 as MNHEY and CDR2 as SVGAGI. The CDR3: CASSSGLAGVEQYF. The CDR3 DNA sequence: TGTGCCAGCAGTTCCGGACTAGCGGGAGTCGAGCAGTACTTC.

The chain links TRBV4-2 to TRBJ2-1, with D perhaps TRBD1 (5 bases). In germline, CDR1 is LGHNA, CDR2 YNFKEQ. The CDR3 sequence is 15 residues long. Trimming took 4 bases from V and 0 from J, leaving 10 bases between them. The CDR3 loop reads CASSLDRGSYNEQFF. The CDR3 DNA reads as TGTGCCAGCAGCCTCGACAGAGGCTCCTACAATGAGCAGTTCTTC.

The rearrangement links TRBV7-9 to TRBJ1-5; 9 positions match TRBD1. CDR1 SEHNR and CDR2 FQNEAQ come from the germline V gene (reference sequence). This CDR3 has 17 residues. Unmatched junction bases numbered 11, after V lost 4 bases and J lost 4 bases. The CDR3 DNA follows: TGTGCCAGCAGCTCAACGATGGTACAGGGGGCGAATCAGCCCCAGCATTTT. Residues: CASSSTMVQGANQPQHF. Full variable domain (missing parts from reference TRBV7-9 and TRBJ1-5): DTGVSQNPRHKITKRGQNVTFRCDPISEHNRLYWYRQTLGQGPEFLTYFQNEAQLEKSRLLSDRFSAERPKGSFSTLEIQRTEQGDSAMYLCASSSTMVQGANQPQHFGDGTRLSIL.

This chain links TRBV18 with TRBJ1-3; no clear D gene. The germline V and J ends were trimmed by 3 bases and 0 bases, with 18 bases remaining between them. There are 18 residues in the CDR3. The germline V gene encodes CDR1 KGHSH and CDR2 LQKENI. DNA for the CDR3: TGTGCCAGCTCACCCGTTCTGAGGACTCGTGACTCTGGAAACACCATATATTTT. Translation: CASSPVLRTRDSGNTIYF. Full variable domain (missing parts from reference TRBV18 and TRBJ1-3): NAGVMQNPRHLVRRRGQEARLRCSPMKGHSHVYWYRQLPEEGLKFMVYLQKENIIDESGMPKERFSAEFPKEGPSILRIQQVVRGDSAAYFCASSPVLRTRDSGNTIYFGEGSWLTVV.

The chain is built from TRBV5-1 and TRBJ2-7, with 7 nucleotides matching TRBD2. The CDR3 covers 15 residues. V gave up 0 bases and J gave up 3 bases; unmatched junction bases: 6. CDR1 SGHRS and CDR2 YFSETQ come from the germline V gene. CDR3 in amino acids: CASSLDGLGYYEQYF. DNA for the CDR3: TGCGCCAGCAGCTTGGATGGACTAGGTTACTACGAGCAGTACTTC.

This chain joins TRBV7-9 and TRBJ2-7; D perhaps matches TRBD2 (5 bases). The V end was cut by 5 bases, the J end by 9 bases, with 26 bases between. The CDR3 spans 16 residues. Germline V gives CDR1 SEHNR, CDR2 FQNEAQ (reference sequence). The CDR3, as DNA: TGTGCCAGCAGCCCTTTTGCCGGGAACCCATTTAACGCGCAGTACTTC. Amino acid sequence: CASSPFAGNPFNAQYF. Full variable domain (missing parts from reference TRBV7-9 and TRBJ2-7): DTGVSQNPRHKITKRGQNVTFRCDPISEHNRLYWYRQTLGQGPEFLTYFQNEAQLEKSRLLSDRFSAERPKGSFSTLEIQRTEQGDSAMYLCASSPFAGNPFNAQYFGPGTRLTVT.

The chain uses TRBV18 and TRBJ1-2; 7 positions match TRBD1. V trimming: 6 bases; J trimming: 11 bases; junction bases outside the gene matches: 6. In germline, CDR1 is KGHSH, CDR2 LQKENI. The CDR3 covers 11 residues. CDR3 protein: CASSYDREYTF. In nucleotides, the CDR3 is TGTGCCAGCTCGTACGACAGGGAGTACACCTTC.

This rearrangement joins TRBV6-6 to TRBJ2-5; TRBD1 matches 8 bases. This CDR3 is built from 16 residues. In germline, CDR1 is MNHNY, CDR2 SVGAGI (reference sequence). V shed 2 bases, J shed 5 bases, and the junction held 10 bases outside the gene matches. CDR3 nucleotide sequence: TGTGCCAGCAGTTACGGTCGACAGGGGCCGGGGGAGACCCAGTACTTC. This sequence encodes CASSYGRQGPGETQYF.

V usage is TRBV6-5 and J usage is TRBJ2-2, with D possibly TRBD1 on 6 matching bases. Germline CDR1 is MNHEY and CDR2 is SVGAGI. V was trimmed by 0 bases and J by 5 bases, leaving 10 bases between them. This CDR3 contains 15 residues. CDR3 sequence (DNA): TGTGCCAGCAGTTACTCATCCCAGGGGACCGGGGAGCTGTTTTTT. Translation: CASSYSSQGTGELFF.

The chain carries TRBV6-5 and TRBJ2-2; D may be TRBD1 (5 bases). This CDR3 has 13 residues. V dropped 3 bases and J dropped 4 bases, with 6 bases sitting between them. CDR1 and CDR2 from the germline V gene are MNHEY and SVGAGI. CDR3 sequence reads: CASSYRGTGELFF. The CDR3 DNA sequence: TGTGCCAGCAGTTATAGGGGCACCGGGGAGCTGTTTTTT.

V is TRBV7-9 and J is TRBJ1-3, with 7 bases lining up with TRBD1. In germline, CDR1 is SEHNR, CDR2 FQNEAQ (reference sequence). Trimming took 5 bases from V and 9 from J; bases not matched to a gene: 7. The CDR3 is 13 amino acids. CDR3 sequence (DNA): TGTGCCAGCAGCGCAACAGGGGAAAGCACCATATATTTT. Translation gives CASSATGESTIYF.

The chain is built from TRBV4-1 and TRBJ1-1, with D possibly TRBD1 on 5 matching bases. The CDR3 length is 16 residues. The V gene's germline CDR1 is MGHRA and CDR2 YSYEKL. The ends were cut back, 4 bases at V and 1 base at J, with 16 bases in the middle. CDR3 nucleotide sequence: TGCGCCAGCAGCCTGCTGGACAAATTCAAGAACACTGAAGCTTTCTTT. Amino acid sequence: CASSLLDKFKNTEAFF.